Shown below are 23 T cell receptor beta chains from a single sample sequenced in a study of T cell responses to AZD1222 COVID-19 vaccine. The protocol was immunoSEQ multiplex PCR, while the TCRdb copy is restricted to in-frame clones and leaves out a portion. Here the sample spans approximately 75,000 clones, over 75% being singletons. This specimen consisted of peripheral blood, obtained 28 days after the second AZD1222 dose. The source is an adult who received the AZD1222 COVID-19 vaccine.

Worth noting for this clone: A read error may account for a junction end that differs from germline. The V gene is TRBV24-1, the J gene TRBJ1-2; D not resolved. Per the germline V gene, CDR1 is KGHDR and CDR2 is SFDVKD. The CDR3 totals 11 residues. This CDR3 is CATRDTYGYTF. CDR3 bases: TGTGCCACCCGTGACACCTATGGCTACACCTTC.

The chain couples TRBV19 to TRBJ1-1; D is possibly TRBD1 (5 bases). From germline, CDR1 is LNHDA and CDR2 SQIVND (reference sequence). CDR3 length: 14 amino acids. The ends were cut back, 11 bases at V and 4 bases at J, with 20 bases in the middle. Here the CDR3 DNA reads TGTGCCGTCACGTCCGGATGGGGGACCACTGAAGCTTTCTTT. Translated, it gives CAVTSGWGTTEAFF.

The chain recombines TRBV2 with TRBJ1-5; D possibly corresponds to TRBD1 (5 bases). Per germline, CDR1 SNHLY and CDR2 FYNNEI. The ends were cut back, 4 bases at V and 2 bases at J, with 12 bases in the middle. The CDR3 loop spans 15 amino acids. The CDR3 is CASSGGFGGNQPQHF. DNA of the CDR3: TGTGCCAGCAGTGGGGGCTTTGGGGGCAATCAGCCCCAGCATTTT.

The chain recombines TRBV7-6 with TRBJ2-3; unclear D gene. This CDR3 has 16 amino acids. Germline V gives CDR1 SGHVS, CDR2 FNYEAQ. V was trimmed by 0 bases and J by 0 bases, leaving 10 bases between them. CDR3 residues: CASSLAHGGSTDTQYF. The CDR3 DNA follows: TGTGCCAGCAGCTTAGCACACGGCGGAAGCACAGATACGCAGTATTTT.

The rearrangement uses TRBV7-3 and TRBJ2-2, with a tentative D call TRBD1 (5 bases). CDR1 SGHTA and CDR2 FQGTGA come from the germline V gene. V was cut by 4 bases and J by 1 base, with 13 bases left in between. CDR3 length: 16 amino acids. CDR3 DNA: TGTGCCAGCAGCTACATGGACAACGGGAACACCGGGGAGCTGTTTTTT. Translation: CASSYMDNGNTGELFF. The full variable domain, completed using reference TRBV7-3 and TRBJ2-2, is GAGVSQTPSNKVTEKGKYVELRCDPISGHTALYWYRQSLGQGPEFLIYFQGTGAADDSGLPNDRFFAVRPEGSVSTLKIQRTERGDSAVYLCASSYMDNGNTGELFFGEGSRLTVL.

The chain uses TRBV6-2 or TRBV6-3 and TRBJ1-1; 7 nucleotides align to TRBD1. Losses at the gene ends were 5 bases for V and 1 base for J; bases not matched to a gene: 4. The germline CDR1 and CDR2 sequences are MNHEY and SVGEGT. CDR3 size: 14 residues. This chain's CDR3 is CASSPGGSNTEAFF. For the CDR3, the DNA is TGTGCCAGCAGTCCAGGGGGGTCGAACACTGAAGCTTTCTTT.

The genes are TRBV10-3 and TRBJ2-3, with 7 bases identical to TRBD1. The V gene's germline CDR1 is ENHRY and CDR2 SYGVKD. The V segment lost 10 bases and the J segment 1 base; nucleotides outside the gene matches: 8. The CDR3 spans 14 residues. CDR3 sequence reads: CATTGTGGTDTQYF. DNA of the CDR3: TGTGCCACCACGGGAACAGGGGGCACAGATACGCAGTATTTT.

This sequence joins TRBV2 and TRBJ1-1, with D possibly being TRBD1 (5 bases). V was shortened by 2 bases and J by 5 bases, with 15 bases between the two germline ends. Germline loops: CDR1 SNHLY, CDR2 FYNNEI. The CDR3 sequence is 15 residues long. CDR3: CASSERTGRRTEAFF. For the CDR3, the DNA is TGTGCCAGCAGTGAAAGAACGGGGCGGCGGACTGAAGCTTTCTTT.

This clone was picked up one time. The genes are TRBV28 and TRBJ2-2, with D tentatively TRBD1 (5 bases). V gave up 5 bases and J gave up 4 bases, with 17 bases separating them. CDR1 and CDR2 from the germline V gene are MDHEN and SYDVKM. CDR3 length: 16 amino acids. The CDR3 bases are TGTGCCAGCAGTCCCAATGGCCGCAGGGTCACCGGGGAGCTGTTTTTT. It codes for CASSPNGRRVTGELFF.

The chain uses TRBV3-1 (or the pseudogene TRBV3-2) and TRBJ2-7; D tentatively reads TRBD1 or TRBD2 (5 bases each). V dropped 5 bases and J dropped 4 bases, with 15 bases sitting between them. The CDR3 length is 14 residues. The germline V gene encodes CDR1 LGHDT and CDR2 YNNKEL (reference sequence). CDR3 nucleotides: TGTGCCAGCAGCGTGGGACGGTCGGTATACGAGCAGTACTTC. It yields the protein CASSVGRSVYEQYF.

The chain uses TRBV27 and TRBJ2-1; tentatively, D is TRBD1 or TRBD2 (5 bases each). The V gene lost 5 bases and the J gene lost 6 bases, with 20 bases spanning the gap. In germline, CDR1 is MNHEY, CDR2 SMNVEV (reference sequence). The CDR3 sequence is 16 residues long. CDR3 sequence reads: CASSPRGLRGSNEQFF. CDR3 coding DNA: TGTGCCAGCAGTCCCAGAGGGCTAAGGGGAAGCAATGAGCAGTTCTTC.

The chain carries TRBV2 and TRBJ1-2; D is perhaps TRBD1 (5 bases). V shed 7 bases and J shed 5 bases, with 20 bases lying between them. Germline V gene data show CDR1 as SNHLY and CDR2 as FYNNEI. This CDR3 is built from 15 residues. CDR3 coding DNA: TGTGCCAGCAAACTTGTCGTGACGGGGGGGTATGGCTACACCTTC. The encoded protein is CASKLVVTGGYGYTF.

CDR3 bases: TGTGCCTGGAGTATATCCAGGATTTCATACGAGCAGTACTTC. Protein product: CAWSISRISYEQYF. J is TRBJ2-7 and V is TRBV30; no clear D. The CDR3 has 14 amino acids. The V end was cut by 2 bases, the J end by 4 bases, with 15 bases between. Germline values: CDR1 GTSNPN, CDR2 SVGIG (reference sequence).

The rearrangement links TRBV6-5 to TRBJ1-6, with TRBD1 identical over 7 bases. The germline V gene has CDR1 MNHEY and CDR2 SVGAGI. This CDR3 spans 15 amino acids. V shed 2 bases, J shed 6 bases, and the junction held 4 bases outside the gene matches. The CDR3 DNA sequence: TGTGCCAGCAGTTACCCAGGGGGGGGTAATTCACCCCTCCACTTT. This encodes CASSYPGGGNSPLHF.

This clone was picked up one time. The gene calls are TRBV4-1 and TRBJ2-7; possible D gene TRBD2, 6 bases. With 0 bases removed from V and 0 bases from J, the gap between germline ends came to 18 bases. Germline V CDR1 and CDR2: MGHRA, YSYEKL. The CDR3 totals 18 residues. Here the CDR3 reads CASSQDRDMAGNSYEQYF. CDR3 bases: TGCGCCAGCAGCCAAGATCGGGATATGGCGGGGAACTCCTACGAGCAGTACTTC.

The chain carries TRBV6-5 and TRBJ1-2; TRBD1 aligns across 8 bases. J gave up 4 bases and V 5 bases, and 6 bases lay outside the gene matches. This CDR3 is built from 14 residues. Germline V gene data show CDR1 as MNHEY and CDR2 as SVGAGI. The CDR3, as DNA: TGTGCCAGCAGTATAGCAGGGGGCTTCTATGGCTACACCTTC. Encoded protein: CASSIAGGFYGYTF.

The chain recombines TRBV18 with TRBJ2-2, with D possibly matching TRBD2 (5 bases). Looked up from germline, CDR1 is KGHSH and CDR2 is LQKENI. The CDR3 is made up of 15 amino acids. The ends were cut back, 6 bases at V and 4 bases at J, with 15 bases in the middle. CDR3 coding DNA: TGTGCCAGCTCGCGGACGAGGGCGGGCACCGGGGAGCTGTTTTTT. Amino acids: CASSRTRAGTGELFF.

The sample holds one count of this clone. The chain links TRBV6-5 to TRBJ2-5, with 12 bases that match TRBD1. Germline-derived CDR1 and CDR2 are MNHEY and SVGAGI. J lost 6 bases, V lost 4 bases, and 6 bases had no gene match. This CDR3 contains 15 residues. The CDR3 loop is CASSSGTGGWKTQYF. CDR3 bases: TGTGCCAGCAGTTCCGGGACAGGGGGCTGGAAGACCCAGTACTTC.

This clone occurred a few times. The DNA for the CDR3 is TGTGCCTGGAGTGGGTTGGCTCTTCAAGAGACCCAGTACTTC. Amino acids: CAWSGLALQETQYF. The gene calls are TRBV30 and TRBJ2-5; D is undetermined. The CDR3 loop spans 14 amino acids. The germline V gene has CDR1 GTSNPN and CDR2 SVGIG (reference sequence). V was cut by 1 base and J by 2 bases, with 11 bases left in between.

The J gene is TRBJ2-7, the V gene TRBV5-1, with TRBD1 identical over 11 bases. J was trimmed by 0 bases and V by 3 bases; bases with no gene match: 5. The CDR3 runs to 16 residues. The germline gives CDR1 SGHRS, CDR2 YFSETQ. CDR3 bases: TGCGCCAGCAGCTCGACCGGGACAGGGGGCTCCTACGAGCAGTACTTC. It codes for CASSSTGTGGSYEQYF.

The chain links TRBV19 to TRBJ1-5, with 9 bases that match TRBD1. Germline CDR1 reads LNHDA; CDR2 reads SQIVND (reference sequence). CDR3 size: 12 residues. V lost 9 bases, J lost 6 bases, and 3 bases stayed unmatched. The CDR3 coding sequence is TGTGCCAGCCGGACAGGGGCTCAGCCCCAGCATTTT. It yields the protein CASRTGAQPQHF.

The CDR3 DNA reads as TGTGCCATCAGTGAGTCAATAACAGGGGGTAATCAGCCCCAGCATTTT. It is translated as CAISESITGGNQPQHF. The chain recombines TRBV10-3 with TRBJ1-5; 8 bases map to TRBD1. This CDR3 has 16 residues. The ends lost 0 bases at V and 4 bases at J; junction bases unmatched: 5. The germline V gene encodes CDR1 ENHRY and CDR2 SYGVKD.

The chain uses TRBV7-8 and TRBJ1-1; 10 positions match TRBD1. CDR3 length equals 16 residues. Germline lookup yields CDR1 SGHVS and CDR2 FQNEAQ. The junction had 7 bases not matched to a gene; V was cut back by 5 bases and J by 1 base. The CDR3 spells CASSTRQGARNTEAFF. CDR3 sequence (DNA): TGTGCCAGCAGCACCCGACAGGGGGCAAGGAACACTGAAGCTTTCTTT.